The rows below give T cell receptor beta chains drawn from one sample of a study of CD8+CD57+ T cells in acquired aplastic anemia. MiXCR, run by TCRdb on the reads, gives a single entry per CDR3 protein. The data hold about 180,000 distinct CDR3 sequences, with 63% observed a single time. Sequenced input: sorted CD4+, CD8+, or CD8+CD57+ T cells (not recorded which) from PBMCs. These receptors originate from a human donor with aplastic anemia. Both conserved end residues are part of each CDR3. The D gene is left open where the match is weak. Clone sizes are given selectively: once, few, many, or a class where the clone is expanded.

TRBV7-6	18	TRBJ1-1	NA	NA	CASSLAMGVPGQNTEAFF	TGTGCCAGCAGCTTAGCGATGGGAGTTCCGGGGCAGAACACTGAAGCTTTCTTC
TRBV29-1	11	TRBJ1-2	NA	NA	CSAPWGGGYTF	TGCAGCGCTCCTTGGGGTGGGGGCTACACCTTC
TRBV12-3/TRBV12-4	15	TRBJ2-7	NA	NA	CASSPTGYSSYEQYF	TGTGCCAGCAGTCCCACAGGGTACAGCTCCTACGAGCAGTACTTC
TRBV5-1	12	TRBJ2-3	NA	NA	CASSFTSDTQYF	TGCGCCAGCAGCTTTACGTCAGATACGCAGTATTTT
TRBV30	11	TRBJ1-1	NA	NA	CAWKKNTEAFF	TGTGCCTGGAAGAAGAACACTGAAGCTTTCTTT
TRBV20-1	14	TRBJ1-2	NA	NA	CSALGFRDDCGYTF	TGCAGTGCACTGGGGTTCAGGGACGACTGTGGCTACACCTTC
TRBV7-8	16	TRBJ2-1	NA	NA	CASSPDRRTINNEQFF	TGTGCCAGCAGCCCGGACAGGAGGACTATCAACAATGAGCAGTTCTTC
TRBV20-1	15	TRBJ2-2	NA	TRBD1	CSARHGTANTGELFF	TGCAGTGCTAGGCACGGGACAGCGAACACCGGGGAGCTGTTTTTT
TRBV27	15	TRBJ1-3	NA	TRBD1	CASSAQTGFGNTIYF	TGTGCCAGCAGTGCCCAGACAGGGTTTGGAAACACCATATATTTT
TRBV20-1	13	TRBJ2-7	once	TRBD2	CSASSGSSCEQYF	TGCAGTGCTTCTAGCGGAAGCTCCTGCGAGCAGTACTTC
TRBV7-8	15	TRBJ2-1	many	NA	CASSLTSSAYNEQFF	TGTGCCAGCAGCTTGACTAGTAGCGCCTACAATGAGCAGTTCTTC
TRBV29-1	13	TRBJ1-3	once	NA	CSVAKGSGNTIYF	TGCAGCGTTGCTAAGGGATCTGGAAACACCATATATTTT
TRBV20-1	15	TRBJ1-1	NA	TRBD1	CSAREINRGNTEAFF	TGCAGTGCTAGAGAGATAAACAGGGGGAACACTGAAGCTTTCTTT